The rows below give T cell receptor beta chains drawn from one sample of a study of Ad26.COV2.S vaccination and SARS-CoV-2 variants. The protocol was immunoSEQ multiplex PCR, while the TCRdb copy is restricted to in-frame clones and leaves out a portion. Of some 320,000 clones detected, around 83% appear once; the ten largest clones hold approximately 1.9%. The sequencing here drew on peripheral blood, taken in a trial of Ad26.COV2.S vaccine versus placebo. These receptors were taken from a person between 18 and 65 years old who received the Ad26.COV2.S COVID-19 vaccine or a placebo. Both conserved end residues are part of each CDR3. A D gene is named only where the DNA matches it firmly. Clone sizes are given selectively: once, few, many, or a class where the clone is expanded.

d_gene: TRBD1; j_gene: TRBJ1-1; v_gene: TRBV5-4; abundance: NA; CDR3nt: TGTGCCAGCAGCGCGGACAGGGGGCGGTACACTGAAGCTTTCTTT; CDR3aa: CASSADRGRYTEAFF
d_gene: NA; j_gene: TRBJ1-4; v_gene: TRBV5-1; abundance: NA; CDR3nt: TGCGCCAGTGGTCGGGGGGGCACTAATGAAAAACTGTTTTTT; CDR3aa: CASGRGGTNEKLFF
d_gene: NA; j_gene: TRBJ1-2; v_gene: TRBV6-2/TRBV6-3; abundance: NA; CDR3nt: TGTGCCAGCAGTTATTTTTCAGGGGCCTACTATGGCTACACCTTC; CDR3aa: CASSYFSGAYYGYTF
d_gene: TRBD1; j_gene: TRBJ2-3; v_gene: TRBV2; abundance: NA; CDR3nt: TGTGCCAGCAGTACCGGGACAGGGGGCCCAGATACGCAGTATTTT; CDR3aa: CASSTGTGGPDTQYF
d_gene: TRBD2; j_gene: TRBJ2-2; v_gene: TRBV29-1; abundance: NA; CDR3nt: TGCAGCGTCGACCCCGGACTAGCGGGGGCGAACACCGGGGAGCTGTTTTTT; CDR3aa: CSVDPGLAGANTGELFF
d_gene: NA; j_gene: TRBJ2-5; v_gene: TRBV20-1; abundance: NA; CDR3nt: TGCAGTGCAAGGGAGCCAGAGACCCAGTACTTC; CDR3aa: CSAREPETQYF
d_gene: NA; j_gene: TRBJ2-7; v_gene: TRBV15; abundance: NA; CDR3nt: TGTGCCACCAGCAGAGAAAGGGCCAGGTACGAGCAGTACTTC; CDR3aa: CATSRERARYEQYF
d_gene: NA; j_gene: TRBJ1-4; v_gene: TRBV7-9; abundance: NA; CDR3nt: TGTGCCAGCAGCTTAGGGGCGGGTGGCGGTGAAAAACTGTTTTTT; CDR3aa: CASSLGAGGGEKLFF
d_gene: NA; j_gene: TRBJ1-6; v_gene: TRBV7-2; abundance: NA; CDR3nt: TGTGCCAGCAGCTTAAGTTTGGGGGGTTCACCCCTCCACTTT; CDR3aa: CASSLSLGGSPLHF
d_gene: NA; j_gene: TRBJ1-1; v_gene: TRBV2; abundance: NA; CDR3nt: TGTGCCAGCACCGTCTCACTGAACACTGAAGCTTTCTTT; CDR3aa: CASTVSLNTEAFF
d_gene: TRBD2; j_gene: TRBJ2-1; v_gene: TRBV15; abundance: NA; CDR3nt: TGTGCCACCAGCAGAGATGGGGGGGTTCACAATGAGCAGTTCTTC; CDR3aa: CATSRDGGVHNEQFF
d_gene: NA; j_gene: TRBJ1-2; v_gene: TRBV5-4; abundance: NA; CDR3nt: TGTGCCAGCAGCTTGGCCGGTCAGGGGAACTATGGCTACACCTTC; CDR3aa: CASSLAGQGNYGYTF
d_gene: TRBD1; j_gene: TRBJ1-2; v_gene: TRBV25-1; abundance: once; CDR3nt: TGTGCCAGCAGTGGCCGGGACAGGCATGGCTACACCTTC; CDR3aa: CASSGRDRHGYTF
d_gene: NA; j_gene: TRBJ1-3; v_gene: TRBV2; abundance: NA; CDR3nt: TGTGCCAGCAGTGTTTTCGCGGGAATCTCTGGAAACACCATATATTTT; CDR3aa: CASSVFAGISGNTIYF
d_gene: NA; j_gene: TRBJ1-2; v_gene: TRBV29-1; abundance: once; CDR3nt: TGCAGCGTTGAAAGTGGGGGAGGAGGCTATGGCTACACCTTC; CDR3aa: CSVESGGGGYGYTF
d_gene: TRBD1; j_gene: TRBJ1-2; v_gene: TRBV6-2/TRBV6-3; abundance: few; CDR3nt: TGTGCCAGCAGTTACTCCGGGACAGGGTGGCGTGGCTACACCTTC; CDR3aa: CASSYSGTGWRGYTF
d_gene: NA; j_gene: TRBJ1-3; v_gene: TRBV11-3; abundance: NA; CDR3nt: TGTGCCAGCAGCTTAGGCTCTGGAAACACCATATATTTT; CDR3aa: CASSLGSGNTIYF
d_gene: NA; j_gene: TRBJ1-6; v_gene: TRBV30; abundance: once; CDR3nt: TGTGCCTGGAGGTTAAAGGGTAATTCACCCCTCCACTTT; CDR3aa: CAWRLKGNSPLHF
d_gene: NA; j_gene: TRBJ2-7; v_gene: TRBV5-1; abundance: NA; CDR3nt: TGCGCCAGCAGCGTGGACGGAGCCCCCTCCGAGCAGTACTTC; CDR3aa: CASSVDGAPSEQYF
d_gene: TRBD1; j_gene: TRBJ1-3; v_gene: TRBV30; abundance: NA; CDR3nt: TGTGCCTGGAGTCGGACAGGGGGTAAAGCTGGAAACACCATATATTTT; CDR3aa: CAWSRTGGKAGNTIYF
d_gene: NA; j_gene: TRBJ2-3; v_gene: TRBV6-6; abundance: NA; CDR3nt: TGTGCCAGCAGACAGGGAGTGAGTCTGGATACGCAGTATTTT; CDR3aa: CASRQGVSLDTQYF
d_gene: NA; j_gene: TRBJ2-3; v_gene: TRBV4-1; abundance: NA; CDR3nt: TGCGCCAGCAGCCAAGGGCAGGGGATTGGCACAGATACGCAGTATTTT; CDR3aa: CASSQGQGIGTDTQYF
d_gene: NA; j_gene: TRBJ1-2; v_gene: TRBV6-5; abundance: NA; CDR3nt: TGTGCCAGCAGTTACGGGGCAAACTATGGCTACACCTTC; CDR3aa: CASSYGANYGYTF
d_gene: NA; j_gene: TRBJ1-5; v_gene: TRBV12-3/TRBV12-4; abundance: once; CDR3nt: TGTGCCAGCAGTTTAGGTCTCAGGGATCGCCAGCATTTT; CDR3aa: CASSLGLRDRQHF
d_gene: TRBD1; j_gene: TRBJ2-7; v_gene: TRBV5-4; abundance: NA; CDR3nt: TGTGCCAGCAGCCGAGGGACAGGGGGGAACTACGAGCAGTACTTC; CDR3aa: CASSRGTGGNYEQYF
d_gene: NA; j_gene: TRBJ2-7; v_gene: TRBV2; abundance: NA; CDR3nt: TGTGCCAGTTCAGAGGCCTACGAGCAGTACTTC; CDR3aa: CASSEAYEQYF
d_gene: NA; j_gene: TRBJ2-7; v_gene: TRBV13; abundance: NA; CDR3nt: TGTGCCAGCAGCTTATATTCTGGGCTAACGCGCTACGAGCAGTACTTC; CDR3aa: CASSLYSGLTRYEQYF
d_gene: NA; j_gene: TRBJ2-3; v_gene: TRBV5-1; abundance: NA; CDR3nt: TGCGCCAGCAGCTTGGACAGGGCAATAGATACGCAGTATTTT; CDR3aa: CASSLDRAIDTQYF
d_gene: TRBD1; j_gene: TRBJ1-2; v_gene: TRBV2; abundance: NA; CDR3nt: TGTGCCAGCAGAGAAGACAGGGTGGTTAACTATGGCTACACCTTC; CDR3aa: CASREDRVVNYGYTF
d_gene: TRBD1; j_gene: TRBJ1-2; v_gene: TRBV6-5; abundance: NA; CDR3nt: TGTGCCAGCAGCCCCTCCGAGGGGGCGGCCTATGGCTACACCTTC; CDR3aa: CASSPSEGAAYGYTF
d_gene: TRBD2; j_gene: TRBJ2-1; v_gene: TRBV30; abundance: NA; CDR3nt: TGTGCCTGGGGGAGCGGGGAATTACTCTACAATGAGCAGTTCTTC; CDR3aa: CAWGSGELLYNEQFF
d_gene: NA; j_gene: TRBJ1-3; v_gene: TRBV3-1/TRBV3-2; abundance: NA; CDR3nt: TGTGCCAGCAGCCGCTCCCACGGGGGTCAATCTGGAAACACCATATATTTT; CDR3aa: CASSRSHGGQSGNTIYF
d_gene: NA; j_gene: TRBJ2-5; v_gene: TRBV6-2/TRBV6-3; abundance: NA; CDR3nt: TGTGCCAGCAGTGGCCGTGGGGCCCAGTACTTC; CDR3aa: CASSGRGAQYF
d_gene: TRBD2; j_gene: TRBJ2-5; v_gene: TRBV4-1; abundance: NA; CDR3nt: TGCGCCAGCAGCCAAGGGGCCTCTAGCGGGGGGGGAGAGACCCAGTACTTC; CDR3aa: CASSQGASSGGGETQYF
d_gene: NA; j_gene: TRBJ1-1; v_gene: TRBV3-1/TRBV3-2; abundance: few; CDR3nt: TGTGCCAGCAGCCAAGATGTCACTGAAGCTTTCTTT; CDR3aa: CASSQDVTEAFF
d_gene: NA; j_gene: TRBJ2-3; v_gene: TRBV7-9; abundance: NA; CDR3nt: TGTGCCAGCAGCTTTGACGGGGTGTCAGGGGATACGCAGTATTTT; CDR3aa: CASSFDGVSGDTQYF
d_gene: NA; j_gene: TRBJ1-1; v_gene: TRBV28; abundance: NA; CDR3nt: TGTGCCAGCAGTCAGACCCCAGGGATGGGGAACACTGAAGCTTTCTTT; CDR3aa: CASSQTPGMGNTEAFF
d_gene: TRBD1; j_gene: TRBJ1-2; v_gene: TRBV20-1; abundance: once; CDR3nt: TGCAGTGCTAGTATCCGGGACAGGGAGAATGGGTATGGCTACACCTTC; CDR3aa: CSASIRDRENGYGYTF
d_gene: NA; j_gene: TRBJ1-1; v_gene: TRBV5-6; abundance: NA; CDR3nt: TGTGCCAGCAGCTTGTGGCGGGGGAGGTTAGGTGGGGACACTGAAGCTTTCTTT; CDR3aa: CASSLWRGRLGGDTEAFF
d_gene: NA; j_gene: TRBJ2-3; v_gene: TRBV5-1; abundance: NA; CDR3nt: TGCGCCAGCGGAGGGGGAGACTCCGCCACAGATACGCAGTATTTT; CDR3aa: CASGGGDSATDTQYF
d_gene: NA; j_gene: TRBJ2-1; v_gene: TRBV5-6; abundance: NA; CDR3nt: TGTGCCAGCAGCTTTGGACTTACCTCCTACAATGAGCAGTTCTTC; CDR3aa: CASSFGLTSYNEQFF
d_gene: NA; j_gene: TRBJ2-1; v_gene: TRBV5-1; abundance: NA; CDR3nt: TGCGCCAGCAGCCCCACTCCTAGCTCCTACAATGAGCAGTTCTTC; CDR3aa: CASSPTPSSYNEQFF
d_gene: NA; j_gene: TRBJ2-5; v_gene: TRBV27; abundance: NA; CDR3nt: TGTGCCAGCAGTTTAAGGGGGTGGGGGACCCAAGAGACCCAGTACTTC; CDR3aa: CASSLRGWGTQETQYF